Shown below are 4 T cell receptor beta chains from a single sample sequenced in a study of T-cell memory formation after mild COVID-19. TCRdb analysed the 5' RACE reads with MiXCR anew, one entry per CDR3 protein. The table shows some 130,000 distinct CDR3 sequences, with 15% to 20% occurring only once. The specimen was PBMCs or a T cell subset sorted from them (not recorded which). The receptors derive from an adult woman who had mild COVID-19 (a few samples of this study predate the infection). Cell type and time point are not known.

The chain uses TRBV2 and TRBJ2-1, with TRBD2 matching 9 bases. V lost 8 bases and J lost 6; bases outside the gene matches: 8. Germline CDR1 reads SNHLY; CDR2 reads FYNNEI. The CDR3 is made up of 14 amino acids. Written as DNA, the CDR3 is TGTGCCAGCTCAGGCGGGAGGGCCCTCAATGAGCAGTTCTTC. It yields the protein CASSGGRALNEQFF.

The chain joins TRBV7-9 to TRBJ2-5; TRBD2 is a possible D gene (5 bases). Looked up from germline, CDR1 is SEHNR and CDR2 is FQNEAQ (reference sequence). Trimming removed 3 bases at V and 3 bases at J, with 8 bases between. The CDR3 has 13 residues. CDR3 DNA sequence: TGTGCCAGCAGCTTTTCCGGGGAAGAGACCCAGTACTTC. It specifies CASSFSGEETQYF.

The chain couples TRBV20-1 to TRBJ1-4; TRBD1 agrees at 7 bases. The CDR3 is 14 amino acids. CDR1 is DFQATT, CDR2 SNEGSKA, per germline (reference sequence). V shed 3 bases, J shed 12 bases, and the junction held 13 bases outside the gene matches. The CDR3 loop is CSARQTGTVGELFF. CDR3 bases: TGCAGTGCTAGGCAGACAGGGACGGTTGGGGAACTGTTTTTT.

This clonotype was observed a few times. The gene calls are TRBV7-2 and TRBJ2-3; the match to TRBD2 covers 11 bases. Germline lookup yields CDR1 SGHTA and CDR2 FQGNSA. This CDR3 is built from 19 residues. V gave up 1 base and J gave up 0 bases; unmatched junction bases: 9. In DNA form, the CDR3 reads TGTGCCAGCAGCTTAGTACCGTTTACTAGCGGGGGTAGCACAGATACGCAGTATTTT. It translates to CASSLVPFTSGGSTDTQYF.